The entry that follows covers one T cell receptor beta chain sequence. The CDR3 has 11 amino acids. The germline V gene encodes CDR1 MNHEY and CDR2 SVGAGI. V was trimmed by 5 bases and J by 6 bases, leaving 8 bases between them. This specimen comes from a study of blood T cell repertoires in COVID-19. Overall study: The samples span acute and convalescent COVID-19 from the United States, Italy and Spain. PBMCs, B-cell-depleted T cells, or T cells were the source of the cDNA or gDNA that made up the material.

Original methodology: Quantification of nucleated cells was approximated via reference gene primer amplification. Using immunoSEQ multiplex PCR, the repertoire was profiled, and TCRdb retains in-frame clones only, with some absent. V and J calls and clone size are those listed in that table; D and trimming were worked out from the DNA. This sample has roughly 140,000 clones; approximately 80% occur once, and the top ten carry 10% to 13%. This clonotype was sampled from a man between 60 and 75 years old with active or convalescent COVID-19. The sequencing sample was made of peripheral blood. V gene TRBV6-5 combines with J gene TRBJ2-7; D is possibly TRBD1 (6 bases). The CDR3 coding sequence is TGTGCCAGCAGTACAGGGCCCGAGCAGTACTTC. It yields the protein CASSTGPEQYF.